The rows below give T cell receptor beta chains drawn from one sample of a study of a mutant IDH1 vaccine in newly diagnosed glioma. Antigens of these TCRs are unknown. The assay was immunoSEQ multiplex PCR, and TCRdb's table has in-frame clones only and misses some. The sample carries around 70,000 clones, more than 70% recorded once. The sequenced sample was PBMCs, obtained from a glioma patient whose treatment included an IDH1 peptide vaccine. Receptors were obtained from a man aged 18 to 30 with glioma. CDR3s include the opening cysteine and the closing phenylalanine or tryptophan. The D gene is left open where the match is weak. Some rows have no size entry. The others give once, few or many, or a class for an expanded clone.

j_call cdr3_length d_call clone_size v_call cdr3_nt cdr3_aa
TRBJ1-5 14 NA few TRBV9 TGTGCCAGCAGCGTAGCGGGGTCCAATCAGCCCCAGCATTTT CASSVAGSNQPQHF
TRBJ1-1 16 TRBD1 NA TRBV18 TGTGCCAGCTCCTCCCAAGGGGGCCTCCAGAGCACTGAAGCTTTCTTT CASSSQGGLQSTEAFF
TRBJ2-7 13 NA NA TRBV19 TGTGCCAGTAGTCAGCGGTTCTCCTACGAGCAGTACTTC CASSQRFSYEQYF
TRBJ2-7 12 TRBD1 NA TRBV7-3 TGTGCCAGCAGCCAGGGGGCGGGGGAGCAGTACTTC CASSQGAGEQYF
TRBJ1-1 13 NA few TRBV5-1 TGCGCCAGCAGCTACGATGTGAACACTGAAGCTTTCTTT CASSYDVNTEAFF
TRBJ1-1 11 TRBD1 few TRBV20-1 TGCAGTGCTAGAGATCCGACAGGGCATTTCTTT CSARDPTGHFF
TRBJ2-7 12 TRBD1 NA TRBV5-1 TGCGCCAGCAGCCAGACAGGGTACGAGCAGTACTTC CASSQTGYEQYF
TRBJ1-2 12 TRBD1 NA TRBV29-1 TGCAGCGTTGACAGGGGGTACTATGGCTACACCTTC CSVDRGYYGYTF
TRBJ1-1 15 TRBD1 NA TRBV5-5 TGTGCCAGCAGCCAACCGGGACAGGGGGCTTCTGAAGCTTTCTTT CASSQPGQGASEAFF
TRBJ2-7 16 NA once TRBV4-1 TGCGCCAGCAGCCAAGATCTGAAGGGGAGGCCCTACGAGCAGTACTTC CASSQDLKGRPYEQYF
TRBJ2-5 12 NA NA TRBV5-4 TGTGCCAGCAGTAGAGGCGGAGAGACCCAGTACTTC CASSRGGETQYF
TRBJ2-5 15 NA NA TRBV15 TGTGCCACCAGCAGGGGGTTAGGGGCACAGGAGACCCAGTACTTC CATSRGLGAQETQYF
TRBJ2-5 14 NA NA TRBV5-6 TGTGCCAGCAGCTTGGCCAGGGCAGGCGCTACCCACTACTTC CASSLARAGATHYF
TRBJ2-3 18 TRBD2 once TRBV7-8 TGTGCCAGCAGCCTGTTGGGGACTAGCGGAAGGTACACAGATACGCAGTATTTT CASSLLGTSGRYTDTQYF
TRBJ1-1 14 NA few TRBV6-5 TGTGCCAGCAAGATCGGGGCGAACCAGGCTGAAGCTTTCTTT CASKIGANQAEAFF
TRBJ1-2 12 NA few TRBV2 TGTGCCAGCAGTTCAGGGGTCTATGGCTACACCTTC CASSSGVYGYTF
TRBJ2-1 17 NA once TRBV7-2 TGTGCCAGCAGTTCGGCGGCAGCAGTACGCCTCTACAATGAGCAGTTCTTC CASSSAAAVRLYNEQFF
TRBJ2-5 13 NA NA TRBV7-2 TGTGCCAGCAGACGGCCGGGGAAAGAGACCCAGTACTTC CASRRPGKETQYF
TRBJ1-1 14 NA few TRBV28 TGTGCCAGCAGTTTTTGGGATATGAACACTGAAGCTTTCTTT CASSFWDMNTEAFF
TRBJ2-4 14 NA NA TRBV7-2 TGTGCCACTGCCCCGGGTCCTGAAAAAAACATTCAGTACTTC CATAPGPEKNIQYF
TRBJ2-2 17 TRBD2 once TRBV15 TGTGCCACCACCCATAGCGGGGGGGCCGCGTTCGCCGGGGAGCTGTTTTTT CATTHSGGAAFAGELFF
TRBJ1-2 13 NA once TRBV11-2 TGTGCCAGCAGCTTGGGGCAGAACTATGGCTACACCTTC CASSLGQNYGYTF
TRBJ1-1 15 TRBD1 NA TRBV16 TGTGCCAGCAGCCCAAACAGGGGGATGAACACTGAAGCTTTCTTT CASSPNRGMNTEAFF
TRBJ1-1 11 NA NA TRBV29-1 TGCAGCGGGGCGGCCGGGACTGAAGCTTTCTTT CSGAAGTEAFF
TRBJ2-2 14 NA once TRBV9 TGTGCCAGCAGCGGGGGGTCAAACACCGGGGAGCTGTTTTTT CASSGGSNTGELFF
TRBJ1-5 15 NA few TRBV19 TGTGCCAGTAGTAAGGGCGAAATGGGCAATCAGCCCCAGCATTTT CASSKGEMGNQPQHF
TRBJ1-1 18 NA once TRBV27 TGTGCCAGCACCTACCTCAGGGGCGCGGGGTTGGGGGACACTGAAGCTTTCTTT CASTYLRGAGLGDTEAFF
TRBJ2-1 17 TRBD2 NA TRBV5-1 TGCGCCAGCAGCCAGGGTGGGCGGGAGTGGGAATACAATGAGCAGTTCTTC CASSQGGREWEYNEQFF
TRBJ1-2 14 NA NA TRBV27 TGTGCCAGCAGTTTAAAGGGGACCTACTATGGCTACACCTTC CASSLKGTYYGYTF
TRBJ1-4 15 NA NA TRBV2 TGTGCCAGCACCCCAAGGGCTACAACTAATGAAAAACTGTTTTTT CASTPRATTNEKLFF
TRBJ2-1 18 TRBD2 NA TRBV30 TGTGCCTGGAGTGGACTAGCGGGAGGTGTTTCCTCCTACAATGAGCAGTTCTTC CAWSGLAGGVSSYNEQFF
TRBJ1-1 12 TRBD1 NA TRBV29-1 TGCAGCGTTACAGGGGTCGGGACTGAAGCTTTCTTT CSVTGVGTEAFF
TRBJ1-4 16 NA NA TRBV2 TGTGCCAGCAGTGGCCCCCCGGGAGCAACTAATGAAAAACTGTTTTTT CASSGPPGATNEKLFF
TRBJ2-7 17 TRBD2 NA TRBV5-4 TGTGCCAGCAGCTCCTCCCAGGGACTAGCGGGAGAATACGAGCAGTACTTC CASSSSQGLAGEYEQYF
TRBJ1-2 15 NA NA TRBV27 TGTGCCAGCAGTATAGACAGGAGTATTAACTATGGCTACACCTTC CASSIDRSINYGYTF
TRBJ1-1 16 TRBD1 once TRBV30 TGTGCCTGGAGTACTCTACCGGGACAGGGCAACACTGAAGCTTTCTTT CAWSTLPGQGNTEAFF
TRBJ1-1 14 TRBD1 NA TRBV4-1 TGCGCCAGCAGCCTCGGACAGGGGGGAACTGAAGCTTTCTTT CASSLGQGGTEAFF
TRBJ2-3 15 NA NA TRBV30 TGTGCCTGGAGTCCTGGGACCCTGCGGACAGATACGCAGTATTTT CAWSPGTLRTDTQYF
TRBJ2-1 13 NA few TRBV10-3 TGTGCCATCAGTGACGGCAGTTTCGTCGAGCAGTTCTTC CAISDGSFVEQFF
TRBJ2-7 13 NA NA TRBV6-5 TGTGCCAGCAGTTACACGAGTGCCTACGAGCAGTACTTC CASSYTSAYEQYF
TRBJ2-5 15 NA NA TRBV6-6 TGTGCCAGCAGTTACTTCGGGAACCCCAGAGAGACCCAGTACTTC CASSYFGNPRETQYF
TRBJ1-1 12 NA NA TRBV29-1 TGCAGCGTTAACGGGCGGTGGACTGAAGCTTTCTTT CSVNGRWTEAFF
TRBJ1-2 14 NA NA TRBV14 TGTGCCAGCAGCCAATCAGAGCGGGGCTATGGCTACACCTTC CASSQSERGYGYTF
TRBJ1-6 19 NA NA TRBV5-1 TGCGCCAGCAGCTTGGCGACAGCCGGACCAATATCATATAATTCACCCCTCCACTTT CASSLATAGPISYNSPLHF
TRBJ1-5 15 NA NA TRBV27 TGTGCCAGCCTTACCTCGGGACGGCTTAAGAAACCCCAGCATTTT CASLTSGRLKKPQHF
TRBJ1-5 17 NA NA TRBV4-3 TGCGCCAGCAGCCAAGATCACAGTAAATATAGCAATCAGCCCCAGCATTTT CASSQDHSKYSNQPQHF